This TCR beta chain stems from a study of OX40 agonist ivuxolimab in advanced cancers. The overall study: Patients received ivuxolimab, an intravenous treatment, every 2 weeks at 0.01 to 10 mg/kg. Participants averaged roughly 60 years of age (range about 23 to 79) and were under 90% male.

Turning to this clone: Its cognate antigen is unknown.

Notes on the study in general: Among T cells, CD8+ cells averaged more expanded clones than CD4+ cells. A proportion of nonresponders additionally exhibited low normalized T-cell clonal expansion.

V was cut by 2 bases and J by 3 bases, with 8 bases left in between. Germline V gene data show CDR1 as GTSNPN and CDR2 as SVGIG (reference sequence). The CDR3 runs to 12 residues. Produced via immunoSEQ multiplex PCR; TCRdb's table is partial and in-frame only. This table has 40,000 or so clones, around four fifths appearing once. This receptor was obtained from an adult with an advanced solid tumor such as melanoma, head and neck, liver or kidney cancer. The input for sequencing was CD4+ or CD8+ T cells sorted from blood, taken in a trial of the OX40 agonist ivuxolimab. V gene TRBV30 combines with J gene TRBJ2-7; no definite D call. In DNA form, the CDR3 reads TGTGCCTGGAGTCGGTCAGGCTACGAGCAGTACTTC. Its protein product is CAWSRSGYEQYF.